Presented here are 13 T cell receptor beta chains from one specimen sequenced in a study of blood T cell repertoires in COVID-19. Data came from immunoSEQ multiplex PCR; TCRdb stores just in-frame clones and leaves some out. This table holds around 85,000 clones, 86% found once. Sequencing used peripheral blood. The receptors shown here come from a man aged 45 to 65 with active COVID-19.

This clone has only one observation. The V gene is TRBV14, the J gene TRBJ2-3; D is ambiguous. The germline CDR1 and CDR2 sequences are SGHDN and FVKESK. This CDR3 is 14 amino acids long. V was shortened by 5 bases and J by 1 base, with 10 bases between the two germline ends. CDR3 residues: CASSETTRTDTQYF. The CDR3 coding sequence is TGTGCCAGCAGCGAGACAACCCGCACAGATACGCAGTATTTT.

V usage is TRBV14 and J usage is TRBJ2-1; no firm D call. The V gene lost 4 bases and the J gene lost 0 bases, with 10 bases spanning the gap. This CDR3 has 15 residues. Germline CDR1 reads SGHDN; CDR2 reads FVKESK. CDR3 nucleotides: TGTGCCAGCAGCCGAGCGAGCAACTCCTACAATGAGCAGTTCTTC. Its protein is CASSRASNSYNEQFF. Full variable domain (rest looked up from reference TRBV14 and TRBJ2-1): EAGVTQFPSHSVIEKGQTVTLRCDPISGHDNLYWYRRVMGKEIKFLLHFVKESKQDESGMPNNRFLAERTGGTYSTLKVQPAELEDSGVYFCASSRASNSYNEQFFGPGTRLTVL.

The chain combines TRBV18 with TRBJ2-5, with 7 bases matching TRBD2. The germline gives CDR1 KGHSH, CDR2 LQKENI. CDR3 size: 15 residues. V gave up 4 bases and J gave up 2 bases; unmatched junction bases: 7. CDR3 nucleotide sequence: TGTGCCAGCTCACTCCTCAACGGGGGGCAAGAGACCCAGTACTTC. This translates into CASSLLNGGQETQYF. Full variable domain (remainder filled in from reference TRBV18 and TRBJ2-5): NAGVMQNPRHLVRRRGQEARLRCSPMKGHSHVYWYRQLPEEGLKFMVYLQKENIIDESGMPKERFSAEFPKEGPSILRIQQVVRGDSAAYFCASSLLNGGQETQYFGPGTRLLVL.

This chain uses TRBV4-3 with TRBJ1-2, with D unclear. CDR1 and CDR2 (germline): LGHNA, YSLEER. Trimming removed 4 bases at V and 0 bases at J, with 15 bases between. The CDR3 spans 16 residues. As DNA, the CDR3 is TGCGCCAGCAGCCCCCACGCCACGGAGTCTAACTATGGCTACACCTTC. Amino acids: CASSPHATESNYGYTF.

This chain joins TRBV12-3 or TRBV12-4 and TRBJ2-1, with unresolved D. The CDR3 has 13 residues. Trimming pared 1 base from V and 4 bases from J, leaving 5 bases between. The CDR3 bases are TGTGCCAGCAGTTTAGAACAGTACAATGAGCAGTTCTTC. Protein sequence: CASSLEQYNEQFF.

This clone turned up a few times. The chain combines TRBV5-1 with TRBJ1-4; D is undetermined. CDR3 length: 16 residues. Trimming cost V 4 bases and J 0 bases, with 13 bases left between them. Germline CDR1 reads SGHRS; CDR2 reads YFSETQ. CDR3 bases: TGCGCCAGCAGCCGTTGGCGGGAGGCAACTAATGAAAAACTGTTTTTT. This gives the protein CASSRWREATNEKLFF. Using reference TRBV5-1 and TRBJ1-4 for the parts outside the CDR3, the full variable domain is KAGVTQTPRYLIKTRGQQVTLSCSPISGHRSVSWYQQTPGQGLQFLFEYFSETQRNKGNFPGRFSGRQFSNSRSEMNVSTLELGDSALYLCASSRWREATNEKLFFGSGTQLSVL.

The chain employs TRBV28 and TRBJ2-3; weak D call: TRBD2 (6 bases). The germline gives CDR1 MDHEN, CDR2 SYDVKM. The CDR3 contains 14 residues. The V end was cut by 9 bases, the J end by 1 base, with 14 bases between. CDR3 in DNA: TGTGCCAGTTGGGGAGGCAGGGGCACAGATACGCAGTATTTT. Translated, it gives CASWGGRGTDTQYF.

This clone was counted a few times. The CDR3 is CASVGQELNEQFF. CDR3 sequence (DNA): TGTGCCAGCGTCGGACAGGAACTCAATGAGCAGTTCTTC. The rearrangement links TRBV27 to TRBJ2-1; 7 bases are shared with TRBD1. The V and J ends lost 8 bases and 6 bases, in that order; junction bases with no gene match: 7. This CDR3 is built from 13 residues. From germline, CDR1 is MNHEY and CDR2 SMNVEV (reference sequence).

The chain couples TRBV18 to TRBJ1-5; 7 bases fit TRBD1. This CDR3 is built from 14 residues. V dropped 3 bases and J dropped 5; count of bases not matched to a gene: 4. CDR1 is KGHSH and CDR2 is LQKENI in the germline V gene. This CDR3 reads CASSPQQGYQPQHF. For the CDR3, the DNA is TGTGCCAGCTCACCGCAACAGGGGTATCAGCCCCAGCATTTT.

CDR3 nucleotides: TGCAGTGCTAGTGTTTCGGGGTTCGTCACTAATGAAAAACTGTTTTTT. Translation gives CSASVSGFVTNEKLFF. V is TRBV20-1 and J is TRBJ1-4; D gene ambiguous. The germline V gene encodes CDR1 DFQATT and CDR2 SNEGSKA (reference sequence). With 3 bases removed from V and 2 bases from J, the gap between germline ends came to 16 bases. This CDR3 comprises 16 residues.

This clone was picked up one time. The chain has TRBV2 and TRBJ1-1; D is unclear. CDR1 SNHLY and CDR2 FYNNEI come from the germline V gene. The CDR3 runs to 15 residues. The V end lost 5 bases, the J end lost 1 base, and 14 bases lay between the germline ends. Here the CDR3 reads CASSSRLTGNTEAFF. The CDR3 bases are TGTGCCAGCAGTTCTAGACTCACGGGGAACACTGAAGCTTTCTTT.

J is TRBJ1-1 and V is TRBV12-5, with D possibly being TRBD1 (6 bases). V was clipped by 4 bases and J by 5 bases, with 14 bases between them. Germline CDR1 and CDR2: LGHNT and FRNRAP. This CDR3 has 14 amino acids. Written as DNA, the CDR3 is TGTGCTAGTGGTTGGGTAGGGGGGGAGACTGAAGCTTTCTTT. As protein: CASGWVGGETEAFF.

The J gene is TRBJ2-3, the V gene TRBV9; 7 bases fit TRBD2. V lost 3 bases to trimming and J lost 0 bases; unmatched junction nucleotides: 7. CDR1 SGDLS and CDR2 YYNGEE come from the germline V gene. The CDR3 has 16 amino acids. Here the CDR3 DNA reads TGTGCCAGCAGCGCACTGCGGGGGATTAGCACAGATACGCAGTATTTT. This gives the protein CASSALRGISTDTQYF.